This T cell receptor (beta chain) was sequenced for a study of T cell clonotyping in hematopoietic cell transplantation. Only one count was recorded for this clone. Its antigen remains unidentified. The study, taken as a whole, reports: Higher Inverse Simpson Index values in graft donor and pretransplant recipient predicted broader posttransplant TCR diversity. At the given depth, recipient repertoires were over 95% de novo clonotypes. No sorting was done, leaving CD4 and CD8 contributions mixed. After transplant, recipient diversity fell while pathologically expanded clonotypes grew through day 180.

Assay used: immunoSEQ multiplex PCR; TCRdb lists only in-frame clones, some missing. This sample yields fewer than 30,000 clones, of which approximately 96% are seen a single time; 1.1% to 1.5% belongs to the top ten. CDR1 and CDR2 from the germline V gene are SSHAT and FNYEAQ (reference sequence). The ends were cut back, 5 bases at V and 0 bases at J, with 16 bases in the middle. The CDR3 sequence is 16 residues long. The TCR originated in a man between 45 and 60 years old in good health. Some clones in this sample may be carry-over from other donors' samples. This chain uses TRBV7-7 with TRBJ2-5; tentatively, D is TRBD1 or TRBD2 (6 bases each). Material for sequencing was peripheral blood mononuclear cells. In DNA form, the CDR3 reads TGTGCCAGCAGCGGGGGCTACGGAGGGTACCAAGAGACCCAGTACTTC. It yields the protein CASSGGYGGYQETQYF.